The 7 T cell receptor beta chains reported below all come from one sample, sequenced in a study of T cells in narcolepsy. Here immunoSEQ multiplex PCR was the method, and the copy in TCRdb shows in-frame clones only, minus some. The sample lists about 31,000 clones, roughly 78% occurring once. Source material: CD45RA- memory CD4+ T cells from PBMCs. The receptor source for this set is a human donor with narcolepsy.

The chain is built from TRBV11-1 and TRBJ2-7, with 10 bases matching TRBD1. Losses at the gene ends were 1 base for V and 5 bases for J; bases not matched to a gene: 8. CDR1 SGHAT and CDR2 FQDESV come from the germline V gene (reference sequence). The CDR3 loop spans 16 amino acids. In nucleotides, the CDR3 is TGTGCCAGCAGCTTAGGGAACCGGGACAGGGGAGACGAGCAGTACTTC. Its protein product is CASSLGNRDRGDEQYF. Complete variable domain (other parts from reference TRBV11-1 and TRBJ2-7): EAEVAQSPRYKITEKSQAVAFWCDPISGHATLYWYRQILGQGPELLVQFQDESVVDDSQLPKDRFSAERLKGVDSTLKIQPAELGDSAMYLCASSLGNRDRGDEQYFGPGTRLTVT.

This chain links TRBV11-3 with TRBJ2-7; the match to TRBD1 covers 9 bases. J was trimmed by 1 base and V by 5 bases; bases with no gene match: 6. Germline V gene lookup returns CDR1 SGHNT and CDR2 YENEEA. The CDR3 covers 15 residues. CDR3 DNA sequence: TGTGCCAGCAGCCCCGGACAGGGGAAATCCTACGAGCAGTACTTC. Its translation is CASSPGQGKSYEQYF.

The genes are TRBV19 and TRBJ2-3, with 8 nucleotides matching TRBD1. Germline trimming cut 7 bases from V and 5 bases from J; bases unmatched to any gene: 2. From germline, CDR1 is LNHDA and CDR2 SQIVND (reference sequence). There are 12 residues in the CDR3. The CDR3 region has the DNA TGTGCCAGTAAGGACAGGGTAGATACGCAGTATTTT. Translated, it gives CASKDRVDTQYF. Variable domain in full (rest from reference TRBV19 and TRBJ2-3): DGGITQSPKYLFRKEGQNVTLSCEQNLNHDAMYWYRQDPGQGLRLIYYSQIVNDFQKGDIAEGYSVSREKKESFPLTVTSAQKNPTAFYLCASKDRVDTQYFGPGTRLTVL.

This clone was observed once. The rearrangement links TRBV7-6 to TRBJ2-3, with 13 bases identical to TRBD2. This CDR3 is 15 amino acids long. The J segment lost 4 bases and the V segment lost 6 bases, leaving 4 bases of the junction unmatched. Germline CDR1 reads SGHVS; CDR2 reads FNYEAQ. CDR3 nucleotide sequence: TGTGCCAGCAGATCCGGACTAGCGGGGGCAGATACGCAGTATTTT. Translation gives CASRSGLAGADTQYF.

The chain carries TRBV21-1 and TRBJ2-3; the table's D call TRBD2 went unverified against the DNA. TRBV21-1 is a known pseudogene. The CDR3 covers 16 residues. Here the CDR3 DNA reads TGTGCCAGCAGCAGGGAAGGGGACTCGCCCACAGATACGCAGTATTTT. Protein product: CASSREGDSPTDTQYF.

The genes are TRBV7-2 and TRBJ1-2; D might be TRBD1 (5 bases). The CDR3 extends over 15 amino acids. Germline CDR1 is SGHTA and CDR2 is FQGNSA. V was shortened by 1 base and J by 4 bases, with 13 bases between the two germline ends. CDR3 in DNA: TGTGCCAGCAGCTTAGACCCAGGGACGATCTATGGCTACACCTTC. Translation: CASSLDPGTIYGYTF.

The chain recombines TRBV7-3 with TRBJ2-2, with D unresolved. The CDR3 extends over 15 amino acids. V was trimmed by 1 base and J by 2 bases, leaving 8 bases between them. CDR1 and CDR2 from the germline V gene are SGHTA and FQGTGA. CDR3 nucleotide sequence: TGTGCCAGCAGCTTAAACCTTGACAACACCGGGGAGCTGTTTTTT. Translated, it gives CASSLNLDNTGELFF.